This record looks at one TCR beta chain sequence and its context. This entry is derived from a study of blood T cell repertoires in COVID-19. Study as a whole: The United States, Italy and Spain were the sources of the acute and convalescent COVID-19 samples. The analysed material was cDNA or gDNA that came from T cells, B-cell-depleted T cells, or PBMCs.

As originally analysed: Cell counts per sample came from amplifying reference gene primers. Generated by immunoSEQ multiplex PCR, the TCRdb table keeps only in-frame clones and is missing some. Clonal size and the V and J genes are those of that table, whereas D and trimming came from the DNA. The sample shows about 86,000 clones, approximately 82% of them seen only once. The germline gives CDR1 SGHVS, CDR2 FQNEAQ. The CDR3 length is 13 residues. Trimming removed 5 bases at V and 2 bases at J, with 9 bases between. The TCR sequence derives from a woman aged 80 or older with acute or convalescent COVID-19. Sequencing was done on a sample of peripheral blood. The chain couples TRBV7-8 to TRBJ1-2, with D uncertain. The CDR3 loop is CASSETANYGYTF. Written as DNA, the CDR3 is TGTGCCAGCAGCGAAACTGCCAACTATGGCTACACCTTC.